The TCR beta chain under discussion was sequenced for a study of blood T cells in healthy people across ages. The overall study: Template switching caught about one barcoded beta molecule for each two T cells.

General observations from the study: Observed TCR beta diversity per million T cells went down as age went up. This fall followed a roughly linear course with age.

It was with a sample-barcoded 5' primer and a J-beta primer mix that a second PCR of roughly 6 to 12 cycles was run. From the 5' RACE reads, TCRdb called clonotypes with MiXCR, one entry per CDR3 protein. The table lists some 1 million distinct CDR3 sequences, 45% of them singletons, with under 20% in the top ten. Worth noting for this clonotype: Its antigen is currently unknown.

V lost 5 bases, J lost 11 bases, and 14 bases stayed unmatched. CDR1 MNHEY and CDR2 SMNVEV come from the germline V gene (reference sequence). The CDR3 has 15 residues. This chain connects TRBV27 to TRBJ2-5, with TRBD2 matching 10 bases. The sequenced material came from blood. The receptor was derived from a woman aged 55-75 years in good health. The CDR3 protein is CASSQGLAYYNEQYF. The CDR3 bases are TGTGCCAGCAGTCAGGGACTAGCGTATTACAATGAGCAGTACTTC.